This T cell receptor (beta chain) comes out of a study of identical twins. Study-level findings and limits: Zero-insertion analyses might be partly confounded by invariant T cells like MAIT and iNKT. Excess sharing by twins proved weaker in beta out-of-frame sequences.

V was shortened by 2 bases and J by 0 bases, with 14 bases between the two germline ends. This CDR3 contains 17 residues. Germline-derived CDR1 and CDR2 are MNHEY and SVGAGI. Note on this clonotype: The antigen is unknown.

A single record per CDR3 protein comes from TCRdb applying MiXCR to the 5' RACE reads. The repertoire consists of approximately 690,000 distinct CDR3 sequences, with roughly 6% occurring once and the leading ten covering 1.5% to 2%. The chain is built from TRBV6-5 and TRBJ2-1, with D possibly being TRBD1 (5 bases). The receptor was derived from a young man in good health. Sequencing input: naive T cells sorted from blood. The CDR3 DNA reads as TGTGCCAGCAGTTACCAGGGTCCCGACAGCTCCTACAATGAGCAGTTCTTC. It specifies CASSYQGPDSSYNEQFF.